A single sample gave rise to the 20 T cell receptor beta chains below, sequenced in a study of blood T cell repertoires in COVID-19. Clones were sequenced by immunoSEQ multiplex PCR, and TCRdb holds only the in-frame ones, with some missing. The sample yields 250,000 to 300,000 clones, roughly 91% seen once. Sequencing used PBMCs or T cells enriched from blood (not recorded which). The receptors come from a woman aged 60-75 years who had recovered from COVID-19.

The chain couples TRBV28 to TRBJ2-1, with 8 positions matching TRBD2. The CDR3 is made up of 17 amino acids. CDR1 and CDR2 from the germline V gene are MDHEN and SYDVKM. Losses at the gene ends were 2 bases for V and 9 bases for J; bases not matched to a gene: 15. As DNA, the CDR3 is TGTGCCAGCAGTTTAACTGCCAGCGGGGGAAGGTTAGCTGAGCAGTTCTTC. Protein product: CASSLTASGGRLAEQFF.

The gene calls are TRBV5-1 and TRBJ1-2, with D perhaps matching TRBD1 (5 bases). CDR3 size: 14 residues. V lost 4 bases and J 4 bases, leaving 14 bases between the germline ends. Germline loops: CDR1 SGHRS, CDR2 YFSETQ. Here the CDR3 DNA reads TGCGCCAGCAGCGTTGGGGTAGGGGCCTATGGCTACACCTTC. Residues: CASSVGVGAYGYTF.

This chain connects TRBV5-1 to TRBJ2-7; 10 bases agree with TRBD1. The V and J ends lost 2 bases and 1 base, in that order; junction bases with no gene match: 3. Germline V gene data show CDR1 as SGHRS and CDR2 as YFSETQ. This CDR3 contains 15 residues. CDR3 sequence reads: CASSLGTGVSYEQYF. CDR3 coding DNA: TGCGCCAGCAGCTTAGGGACAGGGGTTTCCTACGAGCAGTACTTC.

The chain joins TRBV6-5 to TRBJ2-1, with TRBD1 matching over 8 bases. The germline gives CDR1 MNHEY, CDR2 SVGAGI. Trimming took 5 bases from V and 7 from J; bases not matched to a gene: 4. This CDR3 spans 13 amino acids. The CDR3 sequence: CASSPGQVNEQFF. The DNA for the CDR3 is TGTGCCAGCAGTCCGGGACAGGTAAATGAGCAGTTCTTC.

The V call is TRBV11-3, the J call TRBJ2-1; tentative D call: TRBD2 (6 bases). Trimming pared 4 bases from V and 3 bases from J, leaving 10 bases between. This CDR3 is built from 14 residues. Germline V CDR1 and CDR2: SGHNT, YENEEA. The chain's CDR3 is CASSSQEGYNEQFF. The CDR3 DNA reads TGTGCCAGCAGCTCCCAGGAGGGCTACAATGAGCAGTTCTTC.

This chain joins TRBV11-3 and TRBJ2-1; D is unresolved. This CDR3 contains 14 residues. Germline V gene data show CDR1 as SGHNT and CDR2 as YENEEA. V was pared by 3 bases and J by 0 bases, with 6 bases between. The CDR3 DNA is TGTGCCAGCAGCTTGGAGAGCTCCTACAATGAGCAGTTCTTC. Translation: CASSLESSYNEQFF.

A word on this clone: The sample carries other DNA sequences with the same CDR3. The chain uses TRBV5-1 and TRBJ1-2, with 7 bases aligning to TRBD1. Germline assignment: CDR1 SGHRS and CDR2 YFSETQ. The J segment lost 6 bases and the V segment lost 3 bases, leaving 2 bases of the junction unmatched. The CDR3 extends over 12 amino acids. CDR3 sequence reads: CASSSTGDGYTF. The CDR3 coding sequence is TGCGCCAGCAGCTCTACAGGGGATGGCTACACCTTC.

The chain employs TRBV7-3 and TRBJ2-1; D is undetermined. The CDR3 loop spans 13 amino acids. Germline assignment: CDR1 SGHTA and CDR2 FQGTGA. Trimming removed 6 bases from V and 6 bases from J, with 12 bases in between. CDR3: CASSSYGVNEQFF. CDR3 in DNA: TGTGCCAGCAGTTCCTACGGTGTCAATGAGCAGTTCTTC.

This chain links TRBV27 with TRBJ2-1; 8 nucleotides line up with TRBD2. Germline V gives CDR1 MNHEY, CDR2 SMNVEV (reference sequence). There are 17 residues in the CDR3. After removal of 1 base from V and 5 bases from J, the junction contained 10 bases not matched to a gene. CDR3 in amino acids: CASSLFKGGRNNNEQFF. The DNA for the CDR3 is TGTGCCAGCAGTTTATTTAAAGGCGGGAGGAACAACAATGAGCAGTTCTTC.

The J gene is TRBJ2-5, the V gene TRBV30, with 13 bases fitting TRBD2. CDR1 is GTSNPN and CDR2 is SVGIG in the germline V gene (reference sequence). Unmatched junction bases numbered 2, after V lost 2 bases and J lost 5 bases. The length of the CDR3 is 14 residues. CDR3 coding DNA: TGTGCCTGGAGTACGGGACTAGCGGGGGAGACCCAGTACTTC. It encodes CAWSTGLAGETQYF.

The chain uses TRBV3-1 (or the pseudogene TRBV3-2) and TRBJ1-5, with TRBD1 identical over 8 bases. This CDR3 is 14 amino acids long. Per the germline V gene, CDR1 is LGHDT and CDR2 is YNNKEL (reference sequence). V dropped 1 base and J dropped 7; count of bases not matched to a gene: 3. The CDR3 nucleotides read TGTGCCAGCAGCCAAGGGACAGGGTTGCAGCCCCAGCATTTT. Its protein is CASSQGTGLQPQHF.

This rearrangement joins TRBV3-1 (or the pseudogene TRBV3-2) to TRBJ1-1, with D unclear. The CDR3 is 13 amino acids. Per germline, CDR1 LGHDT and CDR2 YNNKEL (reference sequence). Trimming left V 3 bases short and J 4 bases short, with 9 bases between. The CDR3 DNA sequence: TGTGCCAGCAGCCATCGGGGAAGCACTGAAGCTTTCTTT. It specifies CASSHRGSTEAFF.

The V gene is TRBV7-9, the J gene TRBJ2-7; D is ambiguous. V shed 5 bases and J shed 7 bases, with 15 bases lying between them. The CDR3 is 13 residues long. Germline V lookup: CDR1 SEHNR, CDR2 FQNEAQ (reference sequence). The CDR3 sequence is CASSQPFPQEQYF. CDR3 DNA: TGTGCCAGCAGCCAACCCTTCCCTCAGGAGCAGTACTTC.

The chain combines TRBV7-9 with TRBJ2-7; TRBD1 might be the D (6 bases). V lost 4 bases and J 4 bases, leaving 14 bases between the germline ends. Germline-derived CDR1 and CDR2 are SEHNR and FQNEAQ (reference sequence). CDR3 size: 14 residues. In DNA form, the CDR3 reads TGTGCCAGCAGCTCGCGGACAGAGCAATACGAGCAGTACTTC. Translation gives CASSSRTEQYEQYF.

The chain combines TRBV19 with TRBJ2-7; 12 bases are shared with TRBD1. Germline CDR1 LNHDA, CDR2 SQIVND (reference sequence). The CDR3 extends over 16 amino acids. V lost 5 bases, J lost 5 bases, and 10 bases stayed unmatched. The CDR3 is CASSSLPGTGGHEQYF. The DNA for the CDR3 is TGTGCCAGTAGTTCGCTCCCCGGGACAGGGGGCCACGAGCAGTACTTC.

CDR3 residues: CASSQDWGPGNTIYF. CDR3 bases: TGTGCCAGCAGCCAAGATTGGGGCCCTGGAAACACCATATATTTT. The rearrangement uses TRBV3-1 (or the pseudogene TRBV3-2) and TRBJ1-3, with D possibly matching TRBD1 (5 bases). The germline V and J ends were trimmed by 0 bases and 2 bases, with 8 bases remaining between them. The germline gives CDR1 LGHDT, CDR2 YNNKEL (reference sequence). The CDR3 runs to 15 residues.

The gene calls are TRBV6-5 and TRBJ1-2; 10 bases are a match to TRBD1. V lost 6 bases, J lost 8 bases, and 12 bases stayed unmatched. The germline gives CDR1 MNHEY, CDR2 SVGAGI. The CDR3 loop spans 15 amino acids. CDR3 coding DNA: TGTGCCAGCAGCCAAATGCCGGGACAGGGGAACGGCTACACCTTC. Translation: CASSQMPGQGNGYTF.

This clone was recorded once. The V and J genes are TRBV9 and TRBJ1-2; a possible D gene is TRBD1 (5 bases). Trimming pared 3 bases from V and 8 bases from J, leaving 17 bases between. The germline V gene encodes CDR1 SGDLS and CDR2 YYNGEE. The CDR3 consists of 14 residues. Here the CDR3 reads CASSDRDSADGYTF. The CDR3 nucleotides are TGTGCCAGCAGCGACCGGGACTCTGCGGACGGCTACACCTTC.

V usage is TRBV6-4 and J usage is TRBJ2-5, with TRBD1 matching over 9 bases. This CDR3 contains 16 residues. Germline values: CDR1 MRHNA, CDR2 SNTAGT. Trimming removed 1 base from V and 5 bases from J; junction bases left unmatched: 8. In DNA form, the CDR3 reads TGTGCCAGCAGTGACTTAAGGGACAGGGTTTTGGAGACCCAGTACTTC. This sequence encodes CASSDLRDRVLETQYF.

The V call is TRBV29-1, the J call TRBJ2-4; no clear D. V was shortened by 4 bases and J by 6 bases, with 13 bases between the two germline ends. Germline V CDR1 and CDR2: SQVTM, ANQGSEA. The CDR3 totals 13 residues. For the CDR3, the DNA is TGCAGCGTTGGAACAGACATCCGAAACATTCAGTACTTC. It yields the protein CSVGTDIRNIQYF.